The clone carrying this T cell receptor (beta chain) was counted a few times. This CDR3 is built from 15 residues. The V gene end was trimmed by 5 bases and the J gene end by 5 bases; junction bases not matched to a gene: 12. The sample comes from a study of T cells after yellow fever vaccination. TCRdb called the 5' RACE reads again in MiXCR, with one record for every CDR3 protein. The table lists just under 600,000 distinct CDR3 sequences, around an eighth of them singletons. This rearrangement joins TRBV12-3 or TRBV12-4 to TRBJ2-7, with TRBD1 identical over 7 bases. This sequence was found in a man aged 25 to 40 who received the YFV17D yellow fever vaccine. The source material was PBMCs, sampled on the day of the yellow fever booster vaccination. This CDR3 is CASSPFGTEENEQYF. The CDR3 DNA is TGTGCCAGCAGTCCATTTGGGACAGAGGAAAACGAGCAGTACTTC.